This TCR beta chain was recovered during a study of shared clonotypes between healthy human individuals. Study summary: A couple of women and three men aged 18 to 49 served as donors. Findings and caveats of the study: Donors were few, which limited the genetic and exposure-history diversity represented. The study's rarefaction showed incomplete sorted-subset sequencing despite large depth.

Produced via immunoSEQ multiplex PCR; TCRdb's table is partial and in-frame only. The sample has about 1,900,000 clones; less than 95% are singletons. Germline loops: CDR1 SGHNT, CDR2 YYREEE (reference sequence). This CDR3 has 12 residues. Trimming shortened V by 2 bases and J by 6 bases, and 8 bases separated the two germline ends. CD45RO-negative, CCR7-selected cells formed the naive CD8 fraction, which excluded terminally differentiated effector memory CD45RA+ cells. Concerning this clone itself: Its specificity is not known.

The sample taken for sequencing was naive CD8+ T cells sorted from blood. The V and J genes are TRBV5-4 and TRBJ1-1; D not resolved. This TCR came from a man aged 18-30 years in good health. DNA of the CDR3: TGTGCCAGCAGCTTCGGGCGGTCTGAAGCTTTCTTT. Its protein is CASSFGRSEAFF.